The present T cell receptor (beta chain) was sequenced within a study of blood T cell repertoires in COVID-19. Clones were sequenced by immunoSEQ multiplex PCR, and TCRdb holds only the in-frame ones, with some missing. The sample lists roughly 72,000 clones, about four fifths occurring once. The germline V gene encodes CDR1 MNHEY and CDR2 SMNVEV (reference sequence). The CDR3 runs to 14 residues. Trimming removed 8 bases from V and 8 bases from J; junction bases left unmatched: 12. This TCR came from an elderly woman with active or convalescent COVID-19. The V gene is TRBV27, the J gene TRBJ1-2; 9 bases fit TRBD1. The sequencing input was peripheral blood. The CDR3 is CASGRPGQGGGYTF. DNA of the CDR3: TGTGCCAGCGGACGCCCGGGACAGGGTGGAGGCTACACCTTC.